This T cell receptor (beta chain) was found in a study of sequential checkpoint blockade in melanoma. General study results and limits: Rising tumor T-cell fraction and clonality meant about 30 times likelier benefit.

CDR3 length: 14 residues. Trimming stripped 2 bases from V and 1 base from J, with 8 bases between. Germline V lookup: CDR1 MNHGY, CDR2 SAAAGT. This table comes from immunoSEQ multiplex PCR, and its TCRdb copy is limited to in-frame clones, with some not included. The table includes 3,000 or so clones, over 15% detected once. As to treatment: randomized to nivolumab then ipilimumab (arm A) or the reverse (arm B). This clone turned up a few times. The antigen is unknown. The chain carries TRBV6-8 and TRBJ1-1, with D possibly being TRBD1 (5 bases). Sequencing was performed on tumor tissue (inferred from file names), taken from a patient given nivolumab and ipilimumab in sequence. This TCR was recovered from a human donor with melanoma. CDR3 DNA sequence: TGTGCCAGCAGTTACAGGGGTGGGAACACTGAAGCTTTCTTT. This encodes CASSYRGGNTEAFF.